Below are 19 T cell receptor beta chains sequenced from a single sample in a study of cytomegalovirus exposure and HLA in healthy donors. Vbeta (60) and Jbeta (13) primers were used in the PCR. Sequencing used immunoSEQ multiplex PCR; TCRdb keeps in-frame clones, though not all of them. In the table there are about 170,000 clones, 70% to 80% of which are singletons. The sequenced sample was PBMCs. Every receptor here comes from a woman aged 25 to 45 in good health and CMV-seropositive.

As concerns this clone: Other DNA sequences in this sample translate to the same CDR3. The chain joins TRBV27 to TRBJ2-7; 7 bases agree with TRBD1. V lost 3 bases to trimming and J lost 1 base; unmatched junction nucleotides: 3. CDR3 length: 14 amino acids. The germline V gene has CDR1 MNHEY and CDR2 SMNVEV (reference sequence). Here the CDR3 DNA reads TGTGCCAGCAGTTTCCGGACAGGATCCTACGAGCAGTACTTC. Encoded protein: CASSFRTGSYEQYF.

J is TRBJ2-7 and V is TRBV2; a possible D gene is TRBD1 (6 bases). CDR1 SNHLY and CDR2 FYNNEI come from the germline V gene. V was cut by 3 bases and J by 2 bases, with 20 bases left in between. This CDR3 is built from 17 residues. CDR3 sequence (DNA): TGTGCCAGCAGTGAGGGCTGGACAGATTACAGTACCTACGAGCAGTACTTC. Encoded protein: CASSEGWTDYSTYEQYF. The full variable domain, completed using reference TRBV2 and TRBJ2-7, is EPEVTQTPSHQVTQMGQEVILRCVPISNHLYFYWYRQILGQKVEFLVSFYNNEISEKSEIFDDQFSVERPDGSNFTLKIRSTKLEDSAMYFCASSEGWTDYSTYEQYFGPGTRLTVT.

This clone showed up just a few times. The J gene is TRBJ1-5, the V gene TRBV30; D is ambiguous. The CDR3 is 16 residues long. The germline V and J ends were trimmed by 0 bases and 4 bases, with 16 bases remaining between them. From germline, CDR1 is GTSNPN and CDR2 SVGIG (reference sequence). Here the CDR3 DNA reads TGTGCCTGGAGTGTACGAGGCTTCGGAGAGAATCAGCCCCAGCATTTT. It yields the protein CAWSVRGFGENQPQHF.

At least ten counts were recorded for this clone. The chain has TRBV19 and TRBJ1-2; 10 positions agree with TRBD1. CDR1 LNHDA and CDR2 SQIVND come from the germline V gene (reference sequence). Trimming cost V 9 bases and J 6 bases; bases outside gene matches: 4. This CDR3 is built from 12 residues. In DNA form, the CDR3 reads TGTGCCAGCCGACAGGGGGCGAATGGCTACACCTTC. Its translation: CASRQGANGYTF.

The chain recombines TRBV5-4 with TRBJ1-1, with TRBD1 matching over 9 bases. CDR1 and CDR2 from the germline V gene are SGHNT and YYREEE (reference sequence). The CDR3 loop spans 16 amino acids. V shed 4 bases, J shed 1 base, and the junction held 8 bases outside the gene matches. Written as DNA, the CDR3 is TGTGCCAGCAGCGATAAGGACAGGGGAGGGAACACTGAAGCTTTCTTT. As protein: CASSDKDRGGNTEAFF.

The gene calls are TRBV5-4 and TRBJ1-3; D gene ambiguous. Germline CDR1 reads SGHNT; CDR2 reads YYREEE (reference sequence). This CDR3 is 15 amino acids long. V dropped 0 bases and J dropped 0 bases, with 7 bases sitting between them. CDR3 DNA: TGTGCCAGCAGCTTGGGAGGGCCCTCTGGAAACACCATATATTTT. Translating gives CASSLGGPSGNTIYF. Full variable domain (outside the CDR3, taken from reference TRBV5-4 and TRBJ1-3): ETGVTQSPTHLIKTRGQQVTLRCSSQSGHNTVSWYQQALGQGPQFIFQYYREEENGRGNFPPRFSGLQFPNYSSELNVNALELDDSALYLCASSLGGPSGNTIYFGEGSWLTVV.

The CDR3 spells CASSQDTYTGSTEAFF. CDR3 DNA sequence: TGCGCCAGCAGCCAAGATACCTACACAGGGAGCACTGAAGCTTTCTTT. The V gene is TRBV4-1, the J gene TRBJ1-1, with D perhaps matching TRBD1 (6 bases). The CDR3 spans 16 residues. Trimming removed 0 bases from V and 4 bases from J, with 15 bases in between. CDR1 and CDR2 from the germline V gene are MGHRA and YSYEKL.

The sample holds one count of this clone. V and J are TRBV28 and TRBJ1-5; tentative D call: TRBD1 (5 bases). Trimming shortened V by 10 bases and J by 5 bases, and 15 bases separated the two germline ends. The CDR3 sequence is 13 residues long. Germline V CDR1 and CDR2: MDHEN, SYDVKM. The DNA of the CDR3 is TGTGCCACCAGGCGGGGGGTATATCAGCCCCAGCATTTT. Its protein is CATRRGVYQPQHF.

This chain joins TRBV29-1 and TRBJ1-4; no firm D call. This CDR3 spans 14 amino acids. Germline CDR1 SQVTM, CDR2 ANQGSEA. The ends were cut back, 7 bases at V and 8 bases at J, with 20 bases in the middle. The CDR3 bases are TGCAGCGCCCAACCTAGTGGGTCGAGCGAAAAACTGTTTTTT. This gives the protein CSAQPSGSSEKLFF. Variable domain in full (rest from reference TRBV29-1 and TRBJ1-4): SAVISQKPSRDICQRGTSLTIQCQVDSQVTMMFWYRQQPGQSLTLIATANQGSEATYESGFVIDKFPISRPNLTFSTLTVSNMSPEDSSIYLCSAQPSGSSEKLFFGSGTQLSVL.

The rearrangement joins TRBV19 to TRBJ1-1, with 9 nucleotides matching TRBD1. The trim removed 6 bases at V and 0 bases at J, leaving 2 bases unmatched. Per germline, CDR1 LNHDA and CDR2 SQIVND (reference sequence). The CDR3 spans 14 residues. The CDR3 sequence: CASRQGALNTEAFF. CDR3 DNA: TGTGCCAGTAGACAGGGGGCACTGAACACTGAAGCTTTCTTT.

This clone showed up just a few times. V is TRBV10-3 and J is TRBJ2-3, with 9 bases that match TRBD2. In germline, CDR1 is ENHRY, CDR2 SYGVKD. V shed 5 bases, J shed 2 bases, and the junction held 5 bases outside the gene matches. The CDR3 is 15 residues long. The CDR3 nucleotides are TGTGCCATCAGTCAGCGGGGGGCCCCCACAGATACGCAGTATTTT. Translation gives CAISQRGAPTDTQYF.

The chain links TRBV30 to TRBJ2-1, with D tentatively TRBD2 (6 bases). Trimming cost V 2 bases and J 5 bases, with 10 bases left between them. The CDR3 has 13 residues. Per the germline V gene, CDR1 is GTSNPN and CDR2 is SVGIG (reference sequence). CDR3 in amino acids: CAWSPGRHNEQFF. CDR3 sequence (DNA): TGTGCCTGGAGTCCGGGGAGGCACAATGAGCAGTTCTTC.

The chain joins TRBV6-6 to TRBJ2-1; 11 bases fit TRBD2. The CDR3 runs to 15 residues. CDR1 and CDR2 (germline): MNHNY, SVGAGI (reference sequence). The V segment lost 5 bases and the J segment 2 bases; nucleotides outside the gene matches: 2. The CDR3 reads CASSRLAGPYNEQFF. In DNA form, the CDR3 reads TGTGCCAGCAGTAGACTAGCGGGACCCTACAATGAGCAGTTCTTC.

This chain joins TRBV4-1 and TRBJ2-7, with TRBD2 as a possible D gene (6 bases). Germline lookup yields CDR1 MGHRA and CDR2 YSYEKL. The V and J ends lost 5 bases and 9 bases respectively, with 23 bases between them. There are 15 residues in the CDR3. Written as DNA, the CDR3 is TGCGCCAGCAGCTTCTCTACGGGAGACTCTATCGGGCAGTACTTC. Translated: CASSFSTGDSIGQYF.

Only a few counts were recorded for this clone. The chain uses TRBV29-1 and TRBJ2-7; 7 positions agree with TRBD2. The V segment lost 2 bases and the J segment 0 bases; nucleotides outside the gene matches: 1. Germline lookup yields CDR1 SQVTM and CDR2 ANQGSEA. The CDR3 loop spans 13 amino acids. The chain's CDR3 is CSVERGGSYEQYF. CDR3 DNA: TGCAGCGTTGAACGCGGGGGCTCCTACGAGCAGTACTTC.

This clone was seen once. The chain joins TRBV29-1 to TRBJ1-1, with D uncertain. Trimming took 7 bases from V and 5 from J, leaving 17 bases between them. This CDR3 region has 13 residues. Germline V gives CDR1 SQVTM, CDR2 ANQGSEA. The CDR3 DNA follows: TGCAGCGCGGCCGGGGTGTATGGGACTGAAGCTTTCTTT. Its protein product is CSAAGVYGTEAFF.

The genes are TRBV15 and TRBJ2-3, with 7 bases that match TRBD1. Germline CDR1 LNHNV, CDR2 YYDKDF (reference sequence). The CDR3 totals 14 residues. V shed 1 base, J shed 7 bases, and the junction held 5 bases outside the gene matches. This chain's CDR3 is CATSRGQGGNTQYF. CDR3 nucleotide sequence: TGTGCCACCAGCAGAGGACAGGGTGGAAATACGCAGTATTTT.

This clone was seen a single time. The chain has TRBV28 and TRBJ1-2; 9 bases are a match to TRBD1. CDR1 and CDR2 (germline): MDHEN, SYDVKM. The ends lost 8 bases at V and 1 base at J; junction bases unmatched: 14. The CDR3 length is 17 residues. For the CDR3, the DNA is TGTGCCAGCGGACCCCCGGGACAGGGTTCCATTAACTATGGCTACACCTTC. Translation: CASGPPGQGSINYGYTF.

This clone turned up a few times. The chain employs TRBV29-1 and TRBJ1-2, with TRBD1 as a possible D gene (6 bases). Germline-derived CDR1 and CDR2 are SQVTM and ANQGSEA. The CDR3 loop spans 12 amino acids. The ends were cut back, 3 bases at V and 6 bases at J, with 11 bases in the middle. The CDR3 DNA is TGCAGCGTTGAGTGGGACATAGATGGCTACACCTTC. Translating gives CSVEWDIDGYTF.